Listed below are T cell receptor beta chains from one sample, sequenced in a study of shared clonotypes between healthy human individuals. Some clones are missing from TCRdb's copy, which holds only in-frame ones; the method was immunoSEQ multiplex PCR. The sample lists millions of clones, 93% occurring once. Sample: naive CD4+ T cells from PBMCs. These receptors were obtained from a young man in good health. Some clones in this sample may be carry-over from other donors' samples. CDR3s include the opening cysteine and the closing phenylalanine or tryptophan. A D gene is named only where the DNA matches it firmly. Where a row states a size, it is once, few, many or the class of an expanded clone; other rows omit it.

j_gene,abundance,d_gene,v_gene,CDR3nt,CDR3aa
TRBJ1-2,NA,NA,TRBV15,TGTGCCACCGGGAGAGGACCCCGGCCCTATGGCTACACCTTC,CATGRGPRPYGYTF
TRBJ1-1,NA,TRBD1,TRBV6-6,TGTGCCAGCACAGGGGGGACGAACACTGAAGCTTTCTTT,CASTGGTNTEAFF
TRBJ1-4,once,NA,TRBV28,TGTGCCAGCAGTTCCCCCGGGACTAATGAAAAACTGTTTTTT,CASSSPGTNEKLFF
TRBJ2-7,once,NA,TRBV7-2,TGTGCCAGCAGCCAGGGGGGTAGCGGGAATACCTACGAGCAGTACTTC,CASSQGGSGNTYEQYF
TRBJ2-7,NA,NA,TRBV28,TGTGCCAGCCCCCTAGACAGGCATTCCTACGAGCAGTACTTC,CASPLDRHSYEQYF
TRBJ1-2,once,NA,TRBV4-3,TGCGCCAGCAGCCCCACGTGGATTAACTATGGCTACACCTTC,CASSPTWINYGYTF
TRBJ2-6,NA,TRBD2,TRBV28,TGTGCCACCGACGGGGGGGCTCGCTCTGGGGCCAACGTCCTGACTTTC,CATDGGARSGANVLTF
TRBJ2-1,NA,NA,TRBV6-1,TGTGCCAGCAGTCGCTGGAGCTCCTACAATGAGCAGTTCTTC,CASSRWSSYNEQFF
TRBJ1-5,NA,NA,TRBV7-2,TGTGCCAGCAGCTTAGAATGGGGGAATCAGCCCCAGCATTTT,CASSLEWGNQPQHF
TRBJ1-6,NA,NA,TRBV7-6,TGTGCCAGCAGCGACGGGCGGGTTAATTCACCCCTCCACTTT,CASSDGRVNSPLHF
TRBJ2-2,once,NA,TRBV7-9,TGTGCCAGCAGCCTGGGGCAGGGCAGGAACACCGGGGAGCTGTTTTTT,CASSLGQGRNTGELFF
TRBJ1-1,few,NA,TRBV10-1,TGCGCCAGCAGGGGCGACAGAGACACTGAAGCTTTCTTT,CASRGDRDTEAFF
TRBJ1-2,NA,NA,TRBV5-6,TGTGCCAGCAGCCTAAGTACGACTAACTATGGCTACACCTTC,CASSLSTTNYGYTF
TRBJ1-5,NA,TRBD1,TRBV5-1,TGCGCCAGCAGCTTAAAGGGGGACAGGAATAGCAATCAGCCCCAGCATTTT,CASSLKGDRNSNQPQHF
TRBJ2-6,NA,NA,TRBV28,TGTGCCAGCAGGGCGGAGATCTCTGCCTCTGGGGCCAACGTCCTGACTTTC,CASRAEISASGANVLTF
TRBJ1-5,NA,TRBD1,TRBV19,TGTGCCAGTATGGGGACAGGGTACCAGCCCCAGCATTTT,CASMGTGYQPQHF
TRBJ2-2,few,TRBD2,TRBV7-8,TGTGCCACCTTGAGCGGGGCCTACACCGGGGAGCTGTTTTTT,CATLSGAYTGELFF
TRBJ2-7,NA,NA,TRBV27,TGTGCCAGCAGCCACTCAAGTTCGGCCTCCTACGAGCAGTACTTC,CASSHSSSASYEQYF
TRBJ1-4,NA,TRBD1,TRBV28,TGTGCCAGCAAATTAACAGGGGTAGGCCCGTATGGGGCACTGTTTTTT,CASKLTGVGPYGALFF
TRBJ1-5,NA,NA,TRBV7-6,TGTGCCAGCAGCCCCGGGGCGCCGACGGTCTATCAGCCCCAGCATTTT,CASSPGAPTVYQPQHF
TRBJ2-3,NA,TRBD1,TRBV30,TGTGCCTGGAGTCTCCCCGGGACAGCTCCGGATACGCAGTATTTT,CAWSLPGTAPDTQYF
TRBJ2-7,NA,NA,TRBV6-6,TGTGCCAGCAGTTGGGGACCTTTCTACGAGCAGTACTTC,CASSWGPFYEQYF
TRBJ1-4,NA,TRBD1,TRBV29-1,TGCAGCGCGACAGGGTTTAATGAAAAACTGTTTTTT,CSATGFNEKLFF
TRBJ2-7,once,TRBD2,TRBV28,TGTGCCAGCAGTTTCCTAGCGGGAACCTACGAGCAGTACTTC,CASSFLAGTYEQYF
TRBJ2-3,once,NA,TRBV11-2,TGTGCCAGCAGCTTGGGACATAGGCAGATCACAGATACGCAGTATTTT,CASSLGHRQITDTQYF
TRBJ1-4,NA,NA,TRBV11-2,TGTGCCAGCAGCTTAACCCCGGACGTTGGAAAACTGTTTTTT,CASSLTPDVGKLFF
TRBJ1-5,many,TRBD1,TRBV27,TGTGCCAGCAGTGCCACCGGGACAGTCAATCAGCCCCAGCATTTT,CASSATGTVNQPQHF
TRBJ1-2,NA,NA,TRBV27,TGTGCCAGCAGTTTTCGTCCACCCAACTATGGCTACACCTTC,CASSFRPPNYGYTF
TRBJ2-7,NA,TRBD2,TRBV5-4,TGTGCCAGCAGCAAGGGACTAGCGGGAGGACTTTCCTACGAGCAGTACTTC,CASSKGLAGGLSYEQYF
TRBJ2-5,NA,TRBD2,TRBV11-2,TGTGCCAGCAGCTTAGATCCCGGGACTAGCGGGAACCCACGGGAGACCCAGTACTTC,CASSLDPGTSGNPRETQYF
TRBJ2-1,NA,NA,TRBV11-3,TGTGCCAGCAGCCAAGAAGAAGGCAGTGAGCAGTTCTTC,CASSQEEGSEQFF
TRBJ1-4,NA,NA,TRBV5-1,TGCGCCAGCAGCTTGAGCACAGGGAGAAATGAAAAACTGTTTTTT,CASSLSTGRNEKLFF
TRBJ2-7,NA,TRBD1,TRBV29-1,TGCAGCGTCCGGGACAGTGCCTACGAGCAGTACTTC,CSVRDSAYEQYF
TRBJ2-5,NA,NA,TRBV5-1,TGCGCCAGCAGCTACGGGACGCCTAGGGGGCAAGAGACCCAGTACTTC,CASSYGTPRGQETQYF
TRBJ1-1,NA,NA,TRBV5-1,TGCGCCAGCAGCTTAGGTGTGACAGCATTTATGAACACTGAAGCTTTCTTT,CASSLGVTAFMNTEAFF
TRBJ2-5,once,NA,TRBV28,TGTGCCAGCAGTTTTCGTTCTTTGAGGCAGACCCAGTACTTC,CASSFRSLRQTQYF
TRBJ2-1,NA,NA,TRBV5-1,TGCGCCAGCAGCTTGCGCCGGGGCGATGAGCAGTTCTTC,CASSLRRGDEQFF
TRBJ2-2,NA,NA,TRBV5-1,TGCGCCAGCAGCCTAGGACGGACAAACACCGGGGAGCTGTTTTTT,CASSLGRTNTGELFF
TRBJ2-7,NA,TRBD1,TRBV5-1,TGCGCCAGCAGCGGCTACAGGACAGGGGACGACGAGCAGTACTTC,CASSGYRTGDDEQYF
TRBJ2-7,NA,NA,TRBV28,TGTGCCAGCAGTTCCTTAAGGGGAGAGCAGTACTTC,CASSSLRGEQYF
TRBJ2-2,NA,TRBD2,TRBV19,TGTGCCGCGGGGGGGACTAGCGGGAGACGGTCGTACACCGGGGAGCTGTTTTTT,CAAGGTSGRRSYTGELFF
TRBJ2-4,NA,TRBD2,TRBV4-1,TGCGCCAGCAGCCAAGGACTAGCGGGAGGTAATGCCAAAAACATTCAGTACTTC,CASSQGLAGGNAKNIQYF
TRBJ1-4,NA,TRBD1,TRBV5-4,TGTGCCAGCAGCCCCAGGGGGGACAATGAAAAACTGTTTTTT,CASSPRGDNEKLFF
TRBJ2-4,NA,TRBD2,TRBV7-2,TGTGCCAGCAGCTTAGGGACTAGCGGGAGGTCGGCGCACTTC,CASSLGTSGRSAHF
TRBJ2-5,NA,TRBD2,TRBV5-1,TGCGCCAGCAGCCCCCGGGGGGTTACTGGCGAGACCCAGTACTTC,CASSPRGVTGETQYF
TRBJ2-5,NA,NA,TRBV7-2,TGTGCCAGCAGCCAGATAGGTACCTACCAAGAGACCCAGTACTTC,CASSQIGTYQETQYF